These 28 T cell receptor beta chains were all obtained from the same sample, sequenced in a study of technical replicates of blood from a few donors. Produced via immunoSEQ multiplex PCR; TCRdb's table is partial and in-frame only. Of roughly 80,000 clones listed, around 94% are singletons. The sequenced material came from T cells isolated from PBMCs. These receptors all stem from a human donor in good health.

The V and J genes are TRBV28 and TRBJ2-3; D might be TRBD1 (6 bases). The CDR3 runs to 16 residues. V lost 1 base, J lost 2 bases, and 13 bases lay in between. Per germline, CDR1 MDHEN and CDR2 SYDVKM. Written as DNA, the CDR3 is TGTGCCAGCAGTTTATTTTCGGACAGAGTCACAGATACGCAGTATTTT. This sequence encodes CASSLFSDRVTDTQYF.

This chain links TRBV6-6 with TRBJ1-5, with a weak D call TRBD1 (6 bases). Germline V gene data show CDR1 as MNHNY and CDR2 as SVGAGI (reference sequence). The CDR3 sequence is 15 residues long. V lost 8 bases, J lost 1 base, and 15 bases lay in between. The CDR3 loop is CASGQGLISNQPQHF. In DNA, the CDR3 is TGTGCCAGCGGCCAGGGGTTAATAAGCAATCAGCCCCAGCATTTT.

The table lists this clone with a count of one. V usage is TRBV13 and J usage is TRBJ2-1; 11 positions agree with TRBD2. Trimming took 1 base from V and 8 from J; bases not matched to a gene: 22. In germline, CDR1 is PRHDT, CDR2 FYEKMQ (reference sequence). This CDR3 is 21 amino acids long. As DNA, the CDR3 is TGTGCCAGCAGCTTAGAGAACCTGGGACTAGCGGACGGCGGGGAGGTCTATGAGCAGTTCTTC. Its protein product is CASSLENLGLADGGEVYEQFF.

Written as DNA, the CDR3 is TGTGCCACCCTAAGGGGGGGTCGGGGCAATCAGCCCCAGCATTTT. This translates into CATLRGGRGNQPQHF. The J gene is TRBJ1-5, the V gene TRBV2; D might be TRBD1 (6 bases). The germline V gene has CDR1 SNHLY and CDR2 FYNNEI. Trimming took off 10 bases at V and 2 bases at J, with 18 bases between the two ends. The CDR3 runs 15 residues.

The chain has TRBV29-1 and TRBJ2-2; possibly TRBD2 for D (5 bases). CDR3 length: 12 amino acids. The V end lost 7 bases, the J end lost 6 bases, and 12 bases lay between the germline ends. Germline values: CDR1 SQVTM, CDR2 ANQGSEA. The chain's CDR3 is CSARRGSGELFF. CDR3 in DNA: TGCAGCGCCAGACGGGGATCCGGGGAGCTGTTTTTT.

This chain connects TRBV27 to TRBJ2-7; a possible D gene is TRBD2 (6 bases). The CDR3 runs to 14 residues. V lost 3 bases and J lost 0, with 9 bases in between. The germline V gene has CDR1 MNHEY and CDR2 SMNVEV (reference sequence). The CDR3 coding sequence is TGTGCCAGCAGTTTCAGCGGGTACTCCTACGAGCAGTACTTC. This codes for CASSFSGYSYEQYF.

The chain carries TRBV7-9 and TRBJ1-4, with D hard to call. The CDR3 covers 13 residues. In germline, CDR1 is SEHNR, CDR2 FQNEAQ (reference sequence). V was cut by 3 bases and J by 5 bases, with 7 bases left in between. CDR3 in DNA: TGTGCCAGCAGCTTGGGCAGCAATGAAAAACTGTTTTTT. Its protein product is CASSLGSNEKLFF.

Written as DNA, the CDR3 is TGTGCCTGGAGTGTACTGTCTAGCGGGACCTACAATGAGCAGTTCTTC. This gives the protein CAWSVLSSGTYNEQFF. The chain uses TRBV30 and TRBJ2-1; 9 bases match TRBD2. CDR3 length: 16 amino acids. The trim removed 0 bases at V and 2 bases at J, leaving 5 bases unmatched. CDR1 is GTSNPN, CDR2 SVGIG, per germline (reference sequence).

The chain employs TRBV19 and TRBJ1-2; 7 bases are shared with TRBD1. V dropped 6 bases and J dropped 4; count of bases not matched to a gene: 11. The CDR3 has 15 amino acids. CDR1 is LNHDA and CDR2 is SQIVND in the germline V gene (reference sequence). CDR3 region: CASRARGQLFYGYTF. As DNA, the CDR3 is TGTGCCAGTAGAGCCCGGGGACAGCTTTTCTATGGCTACACCTTC.

This chain links TRBV6-6 with TRBJ2-7, with 9 bases matching TRBD1. The V segment lost 6 bases and the J segment 4 bases; nucleotides outside the gene matches: 7. The V gene's germline CDR1 is MNHNY and CDR2 SVGAGI (reference sequence). The CDR3 consists of 14 residues. The CDR3 reads CASRVRDRAYEQYF. For the CDR3, the DNA is TGTGCCAGCAGGGTCCGGGACAGGGCTTACGAGCAGTACTTC.

The chain recombines TRBV4-1 with TRBJ2-2, with D possibly matching TRBD2 (6 bases). Per the germline V gene, CDR1 is MGHRA and CDR2 is YSYEKL. V lost 1 base, J lost 4 bases, and 16 bases lay in between. The CDR3 sequence is 17 residues long. The CDR3 reads CASSQVRHLEGTGELFF. For the CDR3, the DNA is TGCGCCAGCAGCCAAGTTCGCCACTTGGAGGGCACCGGGGAGCTGTTTTTT.

This CDR3 is CASSPRDTYNEQFF. CDR3 DNA: TGTGCCAGCAGTCCCAGGGACACCTACAATGAGCAGTTCTTC. The rearrangement links TRBV27 to TRBJ2-1; a possible D gene is TRBD1 (6 bases). There are 14 residues in the CDR3. Trimming cost V 5 bases and J 2 bases, with 10 bases left between them. Germline-derived CDR1 and CDR2 are MNHEY and SMNVEV (reference sequence).

About this clone: At one end, the junction sequence differs from germline, possibly due to a read error. The rearrangement links TRBV6-5 to TRBJ1-3, with D unresolved. The CDR3 covers 11 residues. Germline loops: CDR1 MNHEY, CDR2 SVGAGI. CDR3 protein: CASSSGAVIDF. CDR3 sequence (DNA): TGTGCCAGCAGTTCAGGAGCGGTCATTGATTTT.

The V call is TRBV6-6, the J call TRBJ2-1; 11 bases agree with TRBD2. The CDR3 is made up of 15 amino acids. Germline trimming cut 7 bases from V and 7 bases from J; bases unmatched to any gene: 9. The germline gives CDR1 MNHNY, CDR2 SVGAGI (reference sequence). CDR3 protein: CASTPLAGVNNEQFF. The CDR3 coding sequence is TGTGCCAGCACCCCACTAGCGGGAGTTAATAATGAGCAGTTCTTC.

The chain has TRBV2 and TRBJ1-5, with D perhaps matching TRBD1 (5 bases). The V end lost 8 bases, the J end lost 3 bases, and 8 bases lay between the germline ends. There are 12 residues in the CDR3. The germline gives CDR1 SNHLY, CDR2 FYNNEI. The CDR3 DNA follows: TGTGCCAGCGCGGACATCAATCAGCCCCAGCATTTT. Translated, it gives CASADINQPQHF.

V gene TRBV6-5 combines with J gene TRBJ1-3; no clear D gene. The V gene's germline CDR1 is MNHEY and CDR2 SVGAGI. V was shortened by 5 bases and J by 1 base, with 9 bases between the two germline ends. CDR3 length equals 14 residues. In DNA, the CDR3 is TGTGCCAGCAGTCCCGCTCAGTCTGGAAACACCATATATTTT. This codes for CASSPAQSGNTIYF.

The rearrangement uses TRBV27 and TRBJ2-5; D gene ambiguous. The CDR3 is 13 amino acids. Trimming removed 1 base at V and 3 bases at J, with 6 bases between. Germline CDR1 is MNHEY and CDR2 is SMNVEV (reference sequence). The chain's CDR3 is CASSLFVEETQYF. The DNA for the CDR3 is TGTGCCAGCAGTTTATTTGTAGAAGAGACCCAGTACTTC.

The chain employs TRBV6-5 and TRBJ2-1, with 8 bases fitting TRBD1. Germline V lookup: CDR1 MNHEY, CDR2 SVGAGI. Trimming removed 4 bases from V and 9 bases from J; junction bases left unmatched: 8. This CDR3 region has 14 residues. The CDR3 DNA reads as TGTGCCAGCAGTTCCGGACAGGGAGTTAGTGAGCAGTTCTTC. It is translated as CASSSGQGVSEQFF.

The rearrangement links TRBV9 to TRBJ2-1; possibly TRBD1 for D (5 bases). The CDR3 loop spans 16 amino acids. Per germline, CDR1 SGDLS and CDR2 YYNGEE. Trimming took off 4 bases at V and 0 bases at J, with 14 bases between the two ends. The CDR3 DNA reads as TGTGCCAGCAGCTTTAGAAGACAGAGCTCCTACAATGAGCAGTTCTTC. The encoded protein is CASSFRRQSSYNEQFF. The full variable domain, in which reference TRBV9 and TRBJ2-1 provide the parts outside the CDR3, is DSGVTQTPKHLITATGQRVTLRCSPRSGDLSVYWYQQSLDQGLQFLIQYYNGEERAKGNILERFSAQQFPDLHSELNLSSLELGDSALYFCASSFRRQSSYNEQFFGPGTRLTVL.

The chain couples TRBV5-6 to TRBJ2-7; a weak D match, TRBD1 (5 bases). This CDR3 has 12 residues. With 4 bases removed from V and 3 bases from J, the gap between germline ends came to 8 bases. Germline assignment: CDR1 SGHDT and CDR2 YYEEEE. CDR3 sequence: CASSLTDYEQYF. The CDR3 nucleotides are TGTGCCAGCAGCCTGACAGACTACGAGCAGTACTTC.

Judged by abundance, this clone is medium-sized. Other DNA variants within this sample encode the same CDR3. The rearrangement links TRBV30 to TRBJ1-1; 9 bases fit TRBD1. Germline loops: CDR1 GTSNPN, CDR2 SVGIG (reference sequence). V lost 0 bases and J lost 8; bases outside the gene matches: 1. This CDR3 comprises 12 residues. This chain's CDR3 is CAWSVQGAEAFF. For the CDR3, the DNA is TGTGCCTGGAGTGTACAGGGGGCGGAAGCTTTCTTT.

The V gene is TRBV27, the J gene TRBJ1-2; 9 positions match TRBD1. CDR3 length: 13 residues. CDR1 is MNHEY and CDR2 is SMNVEV in the germline V gene (reference sequence). V was pared by 5 bases and J by 5 bases, with 3 bases of the junction left unmatched. CDR3 in amino acids: CASSHGQGYGYTF. The CDR3 DNA is TGTGCCAGCAGTCATGGACAGGGGTATGGCTACACCTTC.

This rearrangement joins TRBV7-2 to TRBJ1-1; TRBD1 agrees at 7 bases. CDR1 and CDR2 (germline): SGHTA, FQGNSA. CDR3 length: 15 amino acids. The V and J ends lost 1 base and 1 base, in that order; junction bases with no gene match: 3. As DNA, the CDR3 is TGTGCCAGCAGCTTAGTTTCAGGGGGGAACACTGAAGCTTTCTTT. It yields the protein CASSLVSGGNTEAFF. Variable domain in full (rest from reference TRBV7-2 and TRBJ1-1): GAGVSQSPSNKVTEKGKDVELRCDPISGHTALYWYRQSLGQGLEFLIYFQGNSAPDKSGLPSDRFSAERTGGSVSTLTIQRTQQEDSAVYLCASSLVSGGNTEAFFGQGTRLTVV.

The chain links TRBV13 to TRBJ2-7, with D possibly matching TRBD1 (5 bases). Germline V gene lookup returns CDR1 PRHDT and CDR2 FYEKMQ (reference sequence). The CDR3 extends over 12 amino acids. Trimming removed 5 bases at V and 5 bases at J, with 10 bases between. The CDR3 DNA is TGTGCCAGCAGCCCAGGGATCCACGAGCAGTACTTC. It translates to CASSPGIHEQYF.

The chain carries TRBV5-6 and TRBJ1-1; TRBD1 aligns across 7 bases. The CDR3 contains 15 residues. Unmatched junction bases numbered 13, after V lost 3 bases and J lost 8 bases. CDR1 and CDR2 from the germline V gene are SGHDT and YYEEEE. The CDR3 loop is CASSSRQGIVPEAFF. CDR3 in DNA: TGTGCCAGCAGCTCAAGACAGGGCATTGTACCCGAAGCTTTCTTT.

The chain uses TRBV13 and TRBJ2-5; D gene unclear. The germline V and J ends were trimmed by 6 bases and 2 bases, with 13 bases remaining between them. The CDR3 contains 14 residues. Germline CDR1 is PRHDT and CDR2 is FYEKMQ (reference sequence). The CDR3 DNA sequence: TGTGCCAGCAGTTCAGGCGCAAGACAAGAGACCCAGTACTTC. This gives the protein CASSSGARQETQYF.

The gene calls are TRBV19 and TRBJ2-7; TRBD2 matches at 7 bases. From germline, CDR1 is LNHDA and CDR2 SQIVND (reference sequence). CDR3 length: 14 residues. V lost 5 bases, J lost 2 bases, and 6 bases stayed unmatched. CDR3 DNA: TGTGCCAGTAGTCTAACTAGCGATACCTACGAGCAGTACTTC. Residues: CASSLTSDTYEQYF.

This clone was seen just once. This sequence joins TRBV11-2 and TRBJ2-3; TRBD2 aligns across 11 bases. The trim removed 5 bases at V and 3 bases at J, leaving 10 bases unmatched. The CDR3 consists of 17 residues. Germline-derived CDR1 and CDR2 are SGHAT and FQNNGV. CDR3 sequence: CASSLDLTSGRTDTQYF. In DNA, the CDR3 is TGTGCCAGCAGCCTCGACCTTACTAGCGGGAGAACAGATACGCAGTATTTT. Full variable domain (outside the CDR3, taken from reference TRBV11-2 and TRBJ2-3): EAGVAQSPRYKIIEKRQSVAFWCNPISGHATLYWYQQILGQGPKLLIQFQNNGVVDDSQLPKDRFSAERLKGVDSTLKIQPAKLEDSAVYLCASSLDLTSGRTDTQYFGPGTRLTVL.